This T cell receptor beta chain was observed in a study of monozygotic twins with inflammatory bowel disease. Overall study results and limits: The authors found no support for a single strong IBD-associated signal or clonotype. Especially with disease activity, IBD patients had fewer clonotypes in common with others than healthy twins did. IBD patients carried less diverse TCRbeta repertoires (inverse Simpson) than healthy co-twins.

Added by template switching were UMIs that each held a 6-nucleotide sample barcode. TCRdb derives one entry per CDR3 protein from the 5' RACE reads, leaving out DNA. This table holds approximately 400,000 distinct CDR3 sequences. To note about this clonotype: No antigen is known for it.

Germline CDR1 is MNHEY and CDR2 is SVGEGT. The CDR3 has 14 amino acids. The sequence was obtained from a human donor with ulcerative colitis or Crohn's disease, or a healthy co-twin of an affected twin (not recorded which). The rearrangement joins TRBV6-2 or TRBV6-3 to TRBJ1-1. Sequencing was performed on blood. The chain's CDR3 is CASSPMGWPTEAFF.